These T cell receptor beta chains were read from a single sample in a study of blood T cell repertoires in COVID-19. The data were produced by immunoSEQ multiplex PCR, yet TCRdb's version contains in-frame clones alone and is incomplete. The table has 75,000 to 95,000 clones, around three quarters seen once. What was sequenced was peripheral blood. The receptors were sampled from a woman in her fifties or sixties in a cohort sampled during active or convalescent COVID-19. Each CDR3 is given with its conserved first and last residue. A D gene is named only where the DNA matches it firmly. Part of the rows lack a size; the others show once, few, many or a class for expanded clones.

size: .
J: TRBJ2-1
D: TRBD2
V: TRBV7-3
DNA: TGTGCCAGCAGCGGACTAGCGGGGGGAACCTCCTACAATGAGCAGTTCTTC
CDR3: CASSGLAGGTSYNEQFF

size: .
J: TRBJ2-7
D: .
V: TRBV7-8
DNA: TGTGCCAGCAGCTTAGCATCAGGAAAAGCCTACGAGCAGTACTTC
CDR3: CASSLASGKAYEQYF

size: .
J: TRBJ2-3
D: .
V: TRBV6-5
DNA: TGTGCCAGCAGTCGTCGACAGGATACGCAGTATTTT
CDR3: CASSRRQDTQYF

size: few
J: TRBJ1-5
D: TRBD1
V: TRBV4-2
DNA: TGTGCCAGCAGCCCCTTCCCGGGACAGCAAAGCAATCAGCCCCAGCATTTT
CDR3: CASSPFPGQQSNQPQHF

size: .
J: TRBJ2-1
D: .
V: TRBV18
DNA: TGTGCCAGCTCCGCCCTAGGGGGAAGTGAGCAGTTCTTC
CDR3: CASSALGGSEQFF

size: .
J: TRBJ1-4
D: .
V: TRBV6-6
DNA: TGTGCCAGCAGTTATCAAACTAATGAAAAACTGTTTTTT
CDR3: CASSYQTNEKLFF

size: .
J: TRBJ2-7
D: .
V: TRBV5-1
DNA: TGCGCCAGCAGCTTGAACGGACAGTCCTACGAGCAGTACTTC
CDR3: CASSLNGQSYEQYF

size: .
J: TRBJ2-2
D: TRBD2
V: TRBV2
DNA: TGTGCCAGCAGACAAACTAGCGCGGGGAACACCGGGGAGCTGTTTTTT
CDR3: CASRQTSAGNTGELFF

size: once
J: TRBJ2-5
D: .
V: TRBV10-3
DNA: TGTGCCATCAGTGAGTCCAGGGGCCCTGGGACCCAGTACTTC
CDR3: CAISESRGPGTQYF

size: .
J: TRBJ1-4
D: .
V: TRBV15
DNA: TGTGCCACCAGCAGAGACTTTAATGAAAAACTGTTTTTT
CDR3: CATSRDFNEKLFF

size: many
J: TRBJ2-2
D: .
V: TRBV7-3
DNA: TGTGCCAGCAGTCCGGTTCGCCGGAACACCGGGGAGCTGTTTTTT
CDR3: CASSPVRRNTGELFF

size: .
J: TRBJ2-7
D: TRBD1
V: TRBV4-1
DNA: TGCGCCAGCAGCCAAGGAGGGACAGGGTTTTACGAGCAGTACTTC
CDR3: CASSQGGTGFYEQYF

size: .
J: TRBJ2-7
D: .
V: TRBV5-1
DNA: TGCGCCAGCAGCGCGACCCCGACAGCCTACGAGCAGTACTTC
CDR3: CASSATPTAYEQYF

size: few
J: TRBJ2-5
D: TRBD2
V: TRBV7-8
DNA: TGTGCCAGCAGCCCACCGGGACTAGCAGAATCTGAGACCCAGTACTTC
CDR3: CASSPPGLAESETQYF

size: .
J: TRBJ2-7
D: .
V: TRBV5-1
DNA: TGCGCCAGCAGCTTGGGACAGAACTACGAGCAGTACTTC
CDR3: CASSLGQNYEQYF

size: few
J: TRBJ2-2
D: .
V: TRBV5-1
DNA: TGCGCCAGCAATATTGACAGGCTGAACACCGGGGAGCTGTTTTTT
CDR3: CASNIDRLNTGELFF

size: .
J: TRBJ1-1
D: .
V: TRBV30
DNA: TGTGCCTGGAGACAGGTCATGAACACTGAAGCTTTCTTT
CDR3: CAWRQVMNTEAFF

size: .
J: TRBJ2-5
D: TRBD1
V: TRBV27
DNA: TGTGCCAGCTCCCCCGGGACAGGGGGCATCAGGGAGACCCAGTACTTC
CDR3: CASSPGTGGIRETQYF

size: .
J: TRBJ2-1
D: .
V: TRBV9
DNA: TGTGCCAGCAGCGTAGGCGGGGGCCCCTACAATGAGCAGTTCTTC
CDR3: CASSVGGGPYNEQFF

size: .
J: TRBJ2-6
D: .
V: TRBV6-2/TRBV6-3
DNA: TGTGCCAGCAGTTACTCAAGACAGAACTCTGGGGCCAACGTCCTGACTTTC
CDR3: CASSYSRQNSGANVLTF

size: few
J: TRBJ2-5
D: TRBD2
V: TRBV9
DNA: TGTGCCAGCAGCGAATTGGAGGCTAGCGGGGTGGAGACCCAGTACTTC
CDR3: CASSELEASGVETQYF

size: .
J: TRBJ2-7
D: TRBD1
V: TRBV7-9
DNA: TGTGCCAGCAGTCCAGACAGGGTGGTATCCTTC
CDR3: CASSPDRVVSF

size: .
J: TRBJ2-7
D: TRBD1
V: TRBV27
DNA: TGTGCCAGCGCAACCGGGACAGGGCCCTACGAGCAGTACTTC
CDR3: CASATGTGPYEQYF

size: few
J: TRBJ1-2
D: .
V: TRBV7-9
DNA: TGTGCCAGCAGCTTAGCGTTGGGGCCCGTGTATGGCTACACCTTC
CDR3: CASSLALGPVYGYTF

size: .
J: TRBJ2-3
D: .
V: TRBV27
DNA: TGTGCCAGCAGTTTATTTCGGGGAAGTATGCAGTATTTT
CDR3: CASSLFRGSMQYF

size: few
J: TRBJ1-1
D: .
V: TRBV6-2/TRBV6-3
DNA: TGTGCCAGCAGTTACGTACAGTCGAACACTGAAGCTTTCTTT
CDR3: CASSYVQSNTEAFF

size: .
J: TRBJ1-1
D: .
V: TRBV6-2/TRBV6-3
DNA: TGTGCCAGCAGTAAACGTCAGGGGATAGGAACTGAAGCTTTCTTT
CDR3: CASSKRQGIGTEAFF

size: .
J: TRBJ2-2
D: .
V: TRBV5-8
DNA: TGTGCCAGCAGCCCAGGGCCAGCGCGGACGAACACCGGGGAGCTGTTTTTT
CDR3: CASSPGPARTNTGELFF

size: few
J: TRBJ1-3
D: TRBD1
V: TRBV5-1
DNA: TGCGCCAGCAGTCCGGGACAGGGGGTTGGAAACACCATATATTTT
CDR3: CASSPGQGVGNTIYF

size: few
J: TRBJ2-2
D: TRBD2
V: TRBV5-1
DNA: TGCGCCAGCAGCATTGGACTAGCCAACACCGGGGAGCTGTTTTTT
CDR3: CASSIGLANTGELFF

size: .
J: TRBJ1-2
D: TRBD1
V: TRBV18
DNA: TGTGCCAGCTCCTTCAAGGAGACAGGGCTTAACTATGGCTACACCTTC
CDR3: CASSFKETGLNYGYTF

size: once
J: TRBJ2-7
D: TRBD1
V: TRBV7-8
DNA: TGTGCCAGCAGCTGGGGGACAGGGTCCCTCTACGAGCAGTACTTC
CDR3: CASSWGTGSLYEQYF

size: once
J: TRBJ1-4
D: .
V: TRBV7-8
DNA: TGTGCCAGCAGCTTAGTCCGGTTCGGGGCAACTAATGAAAAACTGTTTTTT
CDR3: CASSLVRFGATNEKLFF

size: .
J: TRBJ1-1
D: .
V: TRBV5-6
DNA: TGTGCCTCCATGGGGGCGTACACTGAAGCTTTCTTT
CDR3: CASMGAYTEAFF

size: .
J: TRBJ2-3
D: .
V: TRBV4-2
DNA: TGTGCCAGCAGCCAAGAACTAGCTCCCCCAGATACGCAGTATTTT
CDR3: CASSQELAPPDTQYF

size: .
J: TRBJ2-3
D: .
V: TRBV7-2
DNA: TGTGCCAGCAGCTTAGCGGCACAGGGGCGCGGGATAACAGATACGCAGTATTTT
CDR3: CASSLAAQGRGITDTQYF

size: .
J: TRBJ2-3
D: TRBD1
V: TRBV11-2
DNA: TGTGCCAGCAGCTTGGGGACAGCAGCGGATACGCAGTATTTT
CDR3: CASSLGTAADTQYF

size: .
J: TRBJ2-7
D: TRBD1
V: TRBV27
DNA: TGTGCCAGCAGCTCCAAACAGGGGGGCCAATACGAGCAGTACTTC
CDR3: CASSSKQGGQYEQYF

size: .
J: TRBJ2-5
D: TRBD2
V: TRBV7-9
DNA: TGTGCCAGCAGCAACCGGGAGGGGGGGACCCAGTACTTC
CDR3: CASSNREGGTQYF

size: .
J: TRBJ1-4
D: .
V: TRBV7-9
DNA: TGTGCCAGCAGCTTAGGTCCGGGGGGCCCTGATGAAAAACTGTTTTTT
CDR3: CASSLGPGGPDEKLFF

size: .
J: TRBJ2-2
D: .
V: TRBV11-1
DNA: TGTGCCAGCAGCCCGGCGGCGGCAGCCGGGGAGCTGTTTTTT
CDR3: CASSPAAAAGELFF

size: .
J: TRBJ2-6
D: TRBD1
V: TRBV4-3
DNA: TGCGCCAGCAGCCAAGATTTGTCAGGGGGCGCTGGGGCCAACGTCCTGACTTTC
CDR3: CASSQDLSGGAGANVLTF

size: .
J: TRBJ2-7
D: TRBD2
V: TRBV5-1
DNA: TGCGCCAGCAGCAATGGCGGGGGCTCCTACGAGCAGTACTTC
CDR3: CASSNGGGSYEQYF

size: .
J: TRBJ2-1
D: TRBD2
V: TRBV6-2/TRBV6-3
DNA: TGTGCCAGTAGGCCTAGCGGTCTTTACAATGAGCAGTTCTTC
CDR3: CASRPSGLYNEQFF

size: .
J: TRBJ2-1
D: .
V: TRBV7-8
DNA: TGTGCCAGCAGCCCCGGTCCGGGGGGCCCAACCTACAATGAGCAGTTCTTC
CDR3: CASSPGPGGPTYNEQFF

size: .
J: TRBJ2-2
D: .
V: TRBV5-1
DNA: TGCGCCAGCAGCTCGACCACAGGGTTAGCGAACACCGGGGAGCTGTTTTTT
CDR3: CASSSTTGLANTGELFF

size: .
J: TRBJ2-3
D: .
V: TRBV7-9
DNA: TGTGCCAGCAGCGCACCCGGGACTAGCACAGATACGCAGTATTTT
CDR3: CASSAPGTSTDTQYF

size: .
J: TRBJ1-5
D: TRBD1
V: TRBV12-5
DNA: TGTGCTAGTGGTTTAGGGACAGGGGGCTTTCCCCCTCCGGGGCCCCAGCATTTT
CDR3: CASGLGTGGFPPPGPQHF

size: .
J: TRBJ2-3
D: TRBD2
V: TRBV4-1
DNA: TGCGCCAGCAGCCAACGACTAGCGGGGATTCGCGGGGGCACAGATACGCAGTATTTT
CDR3: CASSQRLAGIRGGTDTQYF

size: .
J: TRBJ1-6
D: .
V: TRBV7-2
DNA: TGTGCCAGCAGCTCGGCGGGCAATTCACCCCTCCACTTT
CDR3: CASSSAGNSPLHF

size: .
J: TRBJ2-6
D: .
V: TRBV10-3
DNA: TGTGCCATCAGTGATGAGTCCCCTGGGGCCAACGTCCTGACTTTC
CDR3: CAISDESPGANVLTF

size: .
J: TRBJ2-5
D: TRBD1
V: TRBV30
DNA: TGTGCCTGGAGTCCATCCCAGGGGGCTCGGGCCCAGTACTTC
CDR3: CAWSPSQGARAQYF

size: .
J: TRBJ1-5
D: .
V: TRBV2
DNA: TGTGCCAGCAGCCTCAATCAGCCCCAGCATTTT
CDR3: CASSLNQPQHF

size: .
J: TRBJ2-2
D: TRBD2
V: TRBV30
DNA: TGTGCCTGGAGTTGGCGGGGGGGAACTACGGGAAACACCGGGGAGCTGTTTTTT
CDR3: CAWSWRGGTTGNTGELFF

size: .
J: TRBJ2-7
D: TRBD2
V: TRBV5-4
DNA: TGTGCCAGCAGCCCAGGACTAGCGGGGAGTTACGAGCAGTACTTC
CDR3: CASSPGLAGSYEQYF

size: .
J: TRBJ1-1
D: .
V: TRBV9
DNA: TGTGCCAGCAGCCCGGGGGGATGGGGTTACACTGAAGCTTTCTTT
CDR3: CASSPGGWGYTEAFF

size: .
J: TRBJ1-1
D: TRBD1
V: TRBV6-2/TRBV6-3
DNA: TGTGCCAGCAGTGAGCCCGGACAGGGTAACACTGAAGCTTTCTTT
CDR3: CASSEPGQGNTEAFF

size: once
J: TRBJ1-2
D: TRBD1
V: TRBV5-1
DNA: TGCGCCAGCAGCCAGGGGTGGGACAGGGATGGCTACACCTTC
CDR3: CASSQGWDRDGYTF

size: .
J: TRBJ2-1
D: .
V: TRBV10-3
DNA: TGTGCCATCAGTGAGTTCGGACTCCACAATGAGCAGTTCTTC
CDR3: CAISEFGLHNEQFF